These 20 T cell receptor beta chains originate from one sample sequenced in a study of persistence of HIV-infected CD4 T cells. These receptors' antigens are unknown. The stimulus was lysate of CMV-infected fibroblasts, 8.5 to 10 ug/mL. CD40L/CD69 double-negative CD45RO-high memory CD4+ T cells were collected. The immunoSEQ assay was version 4, run in survey mode. Sequencing was performed with immunoSEQ multiplex PCR; in TCRdb, only in-frame clones are kept and a portion is missing. The repertoire holds tens of thousands of clones, around 80% seen once, with less than 2% in the top ten. The sequences come from CD4+ T cells sorted from PBMCs after approximately 19-hour stimulation, collected from a patient who received antiretroviral therapy. The receptors shown here come from an adult man with HIV who was CMV-seropositive.

V gene TRBV9 combines with J gene TRBJ1-3; D not resolved. V was clipped by 4 bases and J by 8 bases, with 7 bases between them. The CDR3 has 11 amino acids. Per the germline V gene, CDR1 is SGDLS and CDR2 is YYNGEE. CDR3 loop: CASSSRDTIYF. The CDR3, as DNA: TGTGCCAGCAGCTCCCGAGACACCATATATTTT. The whole variable domain, filled in from reference TRBV9 and TRBJ1-3, reads DSGVTQTPKHLITATGQRVTLRCSPRSGDLSVYWYQQSLDQGLQFLIQYYNGEERAKGNILERFSAQQFPDLHSELNLSSLELGDSALYFCASSSRDTIYFGEGSWLTVV.

V is TRBV29-1 and J is TRBJ1-5; a weak D match, TRBD1 (5 bases). V was pared by 5 bases and J by 3 bases, with 11 bases between. The CDR3 covers 13 residues. Germline values: CDR1 SQVTM, CDR2 ANQGSEA. CDR3: CSVSRGNNQPQHF. The CDR3 region has the DNA TGCAGCGTTTCCCGGGGGAACAATCAGCCCCAGCATTTT.

The chain uses TRBV5-1 and TRBJ2-3; D uncertain. This CDR3 spans 14 amino acids. The germline V and J ends were trimmed by 7 bases and 2 bases, with 14 bases remaining between them. Germline V lookup: CDR1 SGHRS, CDR2 YFSETQ. CDR3 in amino acids: CASRIEGSTDTQYF. The CDR3 nucleotides read TGCGCCAGCCGGATTGAAGGGTCCACAGATACGCAGTATTTT.

The genes are TRBV19 and TRBJ1-3, with D perhaps TRBD1 (5 bases). The germline V gene has CDR1 LNHDA and CDR2 SQIVND (reference sequence). The CDR3 is 18 residues long. The V gene lost 6 bases and the J gene lost 0 bases, with 21 bases spanning the gap. CDR3 amino acids: CASSYSVAGMSSGNTIYF. The CDR3 DNA reads TGTGCCAGTAGCTATAGCGTGGCAGGGATGTCCTCTGGAAACACCATATATTTT.

The chain is built from TRBV5-4 and TRBJ2-3; 7 positions agree with TRBD1. The CDR3 runs to 13 residues. Trimming removed 4 bases from V and 5 bases from J; junction bases left unmatched: 4. CDR1 SGHNT and CDR2 YYREEE come from the germline V gene (reference sequence). In nucleotides, the CDR3 is TGTGCCAGCAGCCCCGGACAGGAAGATACGCAGTATTTT. Protein sequence: CASSPGQEDTQYF.

The chain is built from TRBV20-1 and TRBJ2-1, with D unresolved. CDR3 length: 14 amino acids. CDR1 is DFQATT, CDR2 SNEGSKA, per germline (reference sequence). Trimming pared 3 bases from V and 3 bases from J, leaving 12 bases between. The CDR3 spells CSASFGPGYNEQFF. CDR3 DNA sequence: TGCAGTGCTAGTTTCGGTCCGGGCTACAATGAGCAGTTCTTC.

This clone has only a few counts. V usage is TRBV7-2 and J usage is TRBJ2-2; weak D call: TRBD1 (8 bases). Germline lookup yields CDR1 SGHTA and CDR2 FQGNSA. V was trimmed by 5 bases and J by 1 base, leaving 14 bases between them. The CDR3 consists of 16 residues. The CDR3 region has the DNA TGTGCCAGCAGCCAGGGAGGGACAGGGAACACCGGGGAGCTGTTTTTT. This encodes CASSQGGTGNTGELFF.

CDR3 sequence reads: CASSPGDRGGRNTEAFF. Written as DNA, the CDR3 is TGTGCCAGCTCACCCGGGGACAGAGGCGGGAGGAACACTGAAGCTTTCTTT. The chain uses TRBV18 and TRBJ1-1; 7 nucleotides align to TRBD1. Per the germline V gene, CDR1 is KGHSH and CDR2 is LQKENI. This CDR3 is built from 17 residues. The V and J ends lost 3 bases and 1 base, in that order; junction bases with no gene match: 11.

V is TRBV27 and J is TRBJ1-1; 7 bases align to TRBD1. The V gene's germline CDR1 is MNHEY and CDR2 SMNVEV (reference sequence). V shed 4 bases and J 0 bases; nucleotides not matched to a gene: 8. The length of the CDR3 is 16 residues. CDR3 protein: CASSSIGTAMNTEAFF. Written as DNA, the CDR3 is TGTGCCAGCAGTTCTATCGGGACAGCCATGAACACTGAAGCTTTCTTT.

This clone was seen a single time. The chain links TRBV14 to TRBJ2-7; 10 bases fit TRBD1. V was pared by 4 bases and J by 3 bases, with 9 bases of the junction left unmatched. Germline V gene data show CDR1 as SGHDN and CDR2 as FVKESK. The CDR3 length is 16 residues. The CDR3 DNA is TGTGCCAGCAGCCCCCTGGGACAGGGGAGTTTCTACGAGCAGTACTTC. It translates to CASSPLGQGSFYEQYF.

This chain joins TRBV18 and TRBJ2-2; D gene ambiguous. Germline V gene data show CDR1 as KGHSH and CDR2 as LQKENI. This CDR3 has 14 amino acids. Trimming cost V 3 bases and J 6 bases, with 11 bases left between them. The CDR3 reads CASSPRVVAGELFF. The CDR3 bases are TGTGCCAGCTCACCTCGAGTGGTCGCCGGGGAGCTGTTTTTT.

This chain joins TRBV3-1 (or the pseudogene TRBV3-2) and TRBJ1-5, with D hard to call. The V end was cut by 1 base, the J end by 2 bases, with 6 bases between. This CDR3 region has 14 residues. Germline V gives CDR1 LGHDT, CDR2 YNNKEL (reference sequence). The CDR3 DNA follows: TGTGCCAGCAGCCAAGTAGGCCGCAATCAGCCCCAGCATTTT. It encodes CASSQVGRNQPQHF.

This rearrangement joins TRBV5-8 to TRBJ1-3; no clear D gene. The V and J ends lost 1 base and 3 bases respectively, with 14 bases between them. Germline V gene sequence: CDR1 SGHTS, CDR2 YDEGEE. The CDR3 covers 16 residues. In DNA, the CDR3 is TGTGCCAGCAGCTTGAGTATCAATAGTTTTGGAAACACCATATATTTT. Translated: CASSLSINSFGNTIYF.

This clone showed up just a few times. The gene calls are TRBV19 and TRBJ1-6; D gene ambiguous. V was trimmed by 6 bases and J by 10 bases, leaving 13 bases between them. The CDR3 runs to 13 residues. Germline-derived CDR1 and CDR2 are LNHDA and SQIVND (reference sequence). Here the CDR3 reads CASRRKVGSPLHF. Written as DNA, the CDR3 is TGTGCCAGTAGAAGAAAAGTTGGGTCACCCCTCCACTTT.

V gene TRBV19 combines with J gene TRBJ1-2, with 10 bases matching TRBD1. CDR1 LNHDA and CDR2 SQIVND come from the germline V gene (reference sequence). The trim removed 5 bases at V and 2 bases at J, leaving 5 bases unmatched. This CDR3 contains 15 residues. CDR3 residues: CASSVRQGANYGYTF. CDR3 DNA sequence: TGTGCCAGTAGTGTCCGACAGGGGGCGAACTATGGCTACACCTTC. The variable domain in full, with the rest retrieved from reference TRBV19 and TRBJ1-2, is DGGITQSPKYLFRKEGQNVTLSCEQNLNHDAMYWYRQDPGQGLRLIYYSQIVNDFQKGDIAEGYSVSREKKESFPLTVTSAQKNPTAFYLCASSVRQGANYGYTFGSGTRLTVV.

The chain recombines TRBV6-5 with TRBJ1-4, with unresolved D. V was shortened by 6 bases and J by 0 bases, with 8 bases between the two germline ends. This CDR3 region has 14 residues. CDR1 and CDR2 from the germline V gene are MNHEY and SVGAGI. CDR3 region: CASRKDATNEKLFF. Here the CDR3 DNA reads TGTGCCAGCAGAAAGGATGCAACTAATGAAAAACTGTTTTTT.

In nucleotides, the CDR3 is TGTGCCAGCAGCCAAAATGTGGGGTACACAGATACGCAGTATTTT. It codes for CASSQNVGYTDTQYF. The gene calls are TRBV3-1 (or the pseudogene TRBV3-2) and TRBJ2-3; D ambiguous. V lost 2 bases and J 2 bases, leaving 11 bases between the germline ends. CDR3 length: 15 amino acids. Germline CDR1 reads LGHDT; CDR2 reads YNNKEL (reference sequence).

In the case of this clone: One end of the junction fails to match germline, which may point to a read error. This sequence joins TRBV10-2 and TRBJ2-6; 9 bases fit TRBD2. This CDR3 is 17 amino acids long. The V gene's germline CDR1 is WSHSY and CDR2 SAAADI. The CDR3 reads CASIERGAHSGANVLTF. The CDR3 nucleotides read TGCGCCAGCATTGAGCGGGGGGCCCACTCTGGGGCCAACGTCCTGACTTTC.

J is TRBJ1-1 and V is TRBV15; D call uncertain. V was cut by 5 bases and J by 4 bases, with 8 bases left in between. In germline, CDR1 is LNHNV, CDR2 YYDKDF (reference sequence). CDR3 length: 12 residues. The CDR3 coding sequence is TGTGCCACCAGCGACCGGAGCACTGAAGCTTTCTTT. Protein sequence: CATSDRSTEAFF.

The chain couples TRBV12-3 or TRBV12-4 to TRBJ2-3; D unclear. CDR3 length: 13 residues. Trimming stripped 1 base from V and 9 bases from J, with 11 bases between. CDR3 bases: TGTGCCAGCAGTTTAGGGCGGCTGGGAACGCAGTATTTT. This codes for CASSLGRLGTQYF.